This T cell receptor beta chain was observed in a study of blood T cell repertoires in COVID-19. V was trimmed by 3 bases and J by 7 bases, leaving 9 bases between them. The CDR3 extends over 13 amino acids. Germline V lookup: CDR1 KGHDR, CDR2 SFDVKD. Per the original data handling: The assay estimated nucleated cells by amplifying reference gene primers. Here immunoSEQ multiplex PCR was the method, and the copy in TCRdb shows in-frame clones only, minus some. V and J calls and clone size are as listed in that table; D and trimming were resolved from the DNA. The profile shows about 320,000 clones, roughly 85% of them singletons.

The rearrangement joins TRBV24-1 to TRBJ2-1; D possibly corresponds to TRBD2 (5 bases). The TCR originated in a human donor in a cohort sampled during active COVID-19. The sequenced material came from peripheral blood. The CDR3 sequence is CATSDLALNEQFF. CDR3 sequence (DNA): TGTGCCACCAGTGATCTAGCTCTGAATGAGCAGTTCTTC.